A single sample is the source of the 13 T cell receptor beta chains below, sequenced in a study of T cell changes during pregnancy in multiple sclerosis. Sequenced by immunoSEQ multiplex PCR; TCRdb stores in-frame clones only, minus some. The sample records 130,000 or so clones, approximately 93% being singletons. The sample was peripheral blood, taken before pregnancy. These receptors were taken from a female donor with multiple sclerosis, enrolled in a pregnancy study.

This chain connects TRBV6-1 to TRBJ1-1, with D possibly matching TRBD1 (5 bases). V lost 4 bases, J lost 3 bases, and 12 bases lay in between. The CDR3 is 14 amino acids. CDR1 MNHNS and CDR2 SASEGT come from the germline V gene. CDR3 nucleotides: TGTGCCAGCAGTGTAGGACAAATAGACACTGAAGCTTTCTTT. Protein product: CASSVGQIDTEAFF.

This sequence joins TRBV6-5 and TRBJ2-2; 8 bases agree with TRBD2. The germline CDR1 and CDR2 sequences are MNHEY and SVGAGI. The CDR3 length is 15 residues. Trimming cost V 6 bases and J 3 bases; bases outside gene matches: 6. CDR3 in amino acids: CASSPTSAYTGELFF. For the CDR3, the DNA is TGTGCCAGCAGCCCGACTAGCGCTTACACCGGGGAGCTGTTTTTT.

V usage is TRBV5-6 and J usage is TRBJ2-7; perhaps TRBD2 as D (6 bases). This CDR3 is 13 amino acids long. Trimming pared 7 bases from V and 6 bases from J, leaving 17 bases between. Looked up from germline, CDR1 is SGHDT and CDR2 is YYEEEE. The CDR3 DNA is TGTGCCAGCCTAAACTGGGCGGGGCGCGAGCAGTACTTC. This sequence encodes CASLNWAGREQYF.

The chain has TRBV2 and TRBJ2-7, with D perhaps TRBD1 (6 bases). Germline V gene sequence: CDR1 SNHLY, CDR2 FYNNEI. This CDR3 region has 15 residues. The germline V and J ends were trimmed by 3 bases and 0 bases, with 12 bases remaining between them. The CDR3 region is CASSERDTSSYEQYF. Written as DNA, the CDR3 is TGTGCCAGCAGTGAGAGGGACACCTCCTCCTACGAGCAGTACTTC.

This clone has a handful of counts. V and J are TRBV11-2 and TRBJ1-5; D is unclear. The V gene lost 6 bases and the J gene lost 0 bases, with 15 bases spanning the gap. CDR1 is SGHAT, CDR2 FQNNGV, per germline. This CDR3 has 16 residues. The CDR3 reads CASSPTPGTSNQPQHF. The DNA of the CDR3 is TGTGCCAGCAGTCCAACACCGGGAACTAGCAATCAGCCCCAGCATTTT. Full variable domain (missing parts from reference TRBV11-2 and TRBJ1-5): EAGVAQSPRYKIIEKRQSVAFWCNPISGHATLYWYQQILGQGPKLLIQFQNNGVVDDSQLPKDRFSAERLKGVDSTLKIQPAKLEDSAVYLCASSPTPGTSNQPQHFGDGTRLSIL.

V usage is TRBV27 and J usage is TRBJ1-5, with a tentative D call TRBD1 (6 bases). This CDR3 is 15 amino acids long. Trimming left V 10 bases short and J 1 base short, with 17 bases between. Germline CDR1 and CDR2: MNHEY and SMNVEV (reference sequence). The CDR3 here is CATRPRGASNQPQHF. The CDR3 DNA follows: TGTGCCACCAGACCCCGGGGGGCCAGCAATCAGCCCCAGCATTTT.

The chain has TRBV5-1 and TRBJ2-3, with 7 bases matching TRBD1. This CDR3 region has 16 residues. Germline CDR1 and CDR2: SGHRS and YFSETQ. The V segment lost 4 bases and the J segment 0 bases; nucleotides outside the gene matches: 8. For the CDR3, the DNA is TGCGCCAGCAGCGTGGGTCGACAGGGCAGCACAGATACGCAGTATTTT. It is translated as CASSVGRQGSTDTQYF.

V is TRBV27 and J is TRBJ2-3; tentative D call: TRBD2 (5 bases). Germline V gene sequence: CDR1 MNHEY, CDR2 SMNVEV (reference sequence). This CDR3 contains 14 residues. V lost 4 bases and J lost 3, with 11 bases in between. The CDR3 nucleotides read TGTGCCAGCAGTTGGGGTGGAGGAACAGATACGCAGTATTTT. Its translation is CASSWGGGTDTQYF.

The rearrangement joins TRBV15 to TRBJ2-2, with D unclear. Looked up from germline, CDR1 is LNHNV and CDR2 is YYDKDF (reference sequence). The CDR3 is 12 residues long. V lost 3 bases and J lost 5, with 4 bases in between. The DNA for the CDR3 is TGTGCCACCAGCAGGAGGACCGGGGAGCTGTTTTTT. Its translation is CATSRRTGELFF. The variable domain in full, completed from reference TRBV15 and TRBJ2-2, reads DAMVIQNPRYQVTQFGKPVTLSCSQTLNHNVMYWYQQKSSQAPKLLFHYYDKDFNNEADTPDNFQSRRPNTSFCFLDIRSPGLGDTAMYLCATSRRTGELFFGEGSRLTVL.

CDR3 in DNA: TGTGCCAGCAGCTTAAGCAGGGCAGCGGAAAAACTGTTTTTT. Translated, it gives CASSLSRAAEKLFF. This chain uses TRBV7-2 with TRBJ1-4; tentatively, D is TRBD1 (5 bases). Germline CDR1 SGHTA, CDR2 FQGNSA. Trimming shortened V by 2 bases and J by 8 bases, and 12 bases separated the two germline ends. CDR3 length equals 14 residues.

The chain joins TRBV5-1 to TRBJ2-7; TRBD2 is a possible D gene (5 bases). The CDR3 runs 13 residues. The germline V and J ends were trimmed by 4 bases and 2 bases, with 10 bases remaining between them. Per the germline V gene, CDR1 is SGHRS and CDR2 is YFSETQ. The CDR3 is CASSAEGAYEQYF. DNA of the CDR3: TGCGCCAGCAGCGCCGAGGGTGCCTACGAGCAGTACTTC. The entire variable domain, with the rest obtained from reference TRBV5-1 and TRBJ2-7, is as follows: KAGVTQTPRYLIKTRGQQVTLSCSPISGHRSVSWYQQTPGQGLQFLFEYFSETQRNKGNFPGRFSGRQFSNSRSEMNVSTLELGDSALYLCASSAEGAYEQYFGPGTRLTVT.

The chain joins TRBV6-4 to TRBJ1-1; D gene uncertain. This CDR3 comprises 13 residues. Germline lookup yields CDR1 MRHNA and CDR2 SNTAGT. V dropped 6 bases and J dropped 1 base, with 9 bases sitting between them. The CDR3 loop reads CASRATWNTEAFF. In DNA, the CDR3 is TGTGCCAGCAGGGCCACGTGGAACACTGAAGCTTTCTTT.

V gene TRBV9 combines with J gene TRBJ1-5; the D is unclear. Germline V gene lookup returns CDR1 SGDLS and CDR2 YYNGEE. CDR3 length: 13 residues. Deletions cut 2 bases from V and 7 bases from J, with 10 bases between. As DNA, the CDR3 is TGTGCCAGCAGCGTGAGTGCGGGGCAGCCCCAGCATTTT. This gives the protein CASSVSAGQPQHF.